Listed below are T cell receptor beta chains from one sample, sequenced in a study of Graves' ophthalmopathy and Graves' hyperthyroidism. TCRdb independently ran MiXCR on the multiplex PCR reads; one entry per CDR3 protein. The sample includes more than 1,000,000 distinct CDR3 sequences, about two fifths of them seen just once. What was sequenced was peripheral blood or thyroid tissue (not recorded which). All receptors derive from an adult man with Graves' hyperthyroidism. Both conserved end residues are part of each CDR3. The order of the fields is D gene, J gene, CDR3 length, V gene, clone size, CDR3 DNA, CDR3 protein. The D gene is left open where the match is weak. For some rows the clone size is stated as once, few or many, or as a class when expanded; others skip it.

D: TRBD2; J: TRBJ2-2; length: 17; V: TRBV10-3; size: many; DNA: TGTGCCATCAGTGCCACAGCTAGCGGCTCGAACACCGGGGAGCTGTTTTTT; CDR3: CAISATASGSNTGELFF
D: .; J: TRBJ2-5; length: 16; V: TRBV7-2; size: many; DNA: TGTGCCAGCAGCTCCTTAGGGGGGGCCCACCAAGAGACCCAGTACTTC; CDR3: CASSSLGGAHQETQYF
D: .; J: TRBJ2-5; length: 16; V: TRBV19; size: few; DNA: TGTGCCAGTAGTACTCGAACTCGAGGGCACCAAGAGACCCAGTACTTC; CDR3: CASSTRTRGHQETQYF
D: .; J: TRBJ1-6; length: 13; V: TRBV18; size: few; DNA: TGTGCCAGCTCACAGGGCGAAGCTAGACCCCTCCACTTT; CDR3: CASSQGEARPLHF
D: TRBD2; J: TRBJ2-7; length: 18; V: TRBV5-4; size: .; DNA: TGTGCCAGCAGCTCCGGACTAGCGGGAGGGCCGGTCCCCTACGAGCAGTACTTC; CDR3: CASSSGLAGGPVPYEQYF
D: .; J: TRBJ2-7; length: 13; V: TRBV4-3; size: many; DNA: TGCGCCAGCAGCCACGACCCGGGGTACGAGCAGTACTTC; CDR3: CASSHDPGYEQYF
D: TRBD2; J: TRBJ2-5; length: 13; V: TRBV12-3/TRBV12-4; size: few; DNA: TGTGCTAGTGGTTTTTTCGGGGAGGGGACCCAGTACTTC; CDR3: CASGFFGEGTQYF
D: .; J: TRBJ2-5; length: 15; V: TRBV18; size: .; DNA: TGTGCCAGCTCACCACGGGTCACGGGGCAAGAGACCCAGTACTTC; CDR3: CASSPRVTGQETQYF
D: .; J: TRBJ2-5; length: 15; V: TRBV18; size: .; DNA: TGTGCCAGCTCACCAGTATTTGGCGGCCAAGAGACCCAGTACTTC; CDR3: CASSPVFGGQETQYF
D: TRBD1; J: TRBJ1-6; length: 16; V: TRBV7-2; size: .; DNA: TGTGCCAGCAGCTCCTCCCGGGGGACAGATAATTCACCCCTCCACTTT; CDR3: CASSSSRGTDNSPLHF
D: .; J: TRBJ2-2; length: 11; V: TRBV25-1; size: .; DNA: TGTGCCAGCAGTGAGTCTGGAGTTCTGTTTTTT; CDR3: CASSESGVLFF
D: TRBD1; J: TRBJ2-2; length: 15; V: TRBV29-1; size: many; DNA: TGCAGCGTTGAATCCCCGGGCCAGGGGGCCGGGGAGCTGTTTTTT; CDR3: CSVESPGQGAGELFF
D: TRBD1; J: TRBJ1-5; length: 14; V: TRBV7-2; size: .; DNA: TGTGCCAGCAGCATCCAGGACAGGGGGCAGCCCCAGCATTTT; CDR3: CASSIQDRGQPQHF
D: TRBD1; J: TRBJ1-5; length: 15; V: TRBV2; size: .; DNA: TGTGCCAGCAGTGCCCCCGAGGGACAGGGTCAGCCCCAGCATTTT; CDR3: CASSAPEGQGQPQHF
D: .; J: TRBJ1-6; length: 14; V: TRBV5-1; size: .; DNA: TGCGCCAGCAGCTTGGGACAACGTGATGCGTCCCTCCACTTT; CDR3: CASSLGQRDASLHF
D: .; J: TRBJ1-1; length: 13; V: TRBV10-3; size: few; DNA: TGTGCCATCACCGACTTATTGAACACTGAAGCTTTCTTT; CDR3: CAITDLLNTEAFF
D: .; J: TRBJ1-1; length: 18; V: TRBV15; size: .; DNA: TGTGCCACCAGCAGAGATCGGGGGTCGGAGCCTACCAACACTGAAGCTTTCTTT; CDR3: CATSRDRGSEPTNTEAFF
D: .; J: TRBJ2-5; length: 16; V: TRBV25-1; size: .; DNA: TGTGCCAGCAGCCACGGGGGGCTGGGGCTACAAGAGACCCAGTACTTC; CDR3: CASSHGGLGLQETQYF
D: .; J: TRBJ1-2; length: 13; V: TRBV6-5; size: few; DNA: TGTGCCAGCAGTCCACAGATAAACTATGGCTACACCTTC; CDR3: CASSPQINYGYTF
D: TRBD2; J: TRBJ2-2; length: 17; V: TRBV5-1; size: once; DNA: TGCGCCAGCACCCAACTAGCGGGGGGTTCTTACACCGGGGAGCTGTTTTTT; CDR3: CASTQLAGGSYTGELFF
D: .; J: TRBJ2-5; length: 14; V: TRBV5-1; size: .; DNA: TGCGCCAGCAGCTTGAGTCGGGGACAAGAGACCCAGTACTTC; CDR3: CASSLSRGQETQYF
D: TRBD1; J: TRBJ2-7; length: 13; V: TRBV20-1; size: few; DNA: TGCAGTGCTTCGGGACAGGGGGTTTACGAGCAGTACTTC; CDR3: CSASGQGVYEQYF
D: .; J: TRBJ2-7; length: 14; V: TRBV9; size: .; DNA: TGTGCCAGCAATGGGGGGGGGGCGACCTACGAGCAGTACTTC; CDR3: CASNGGGATYEQYF
D: .; J: TRBJ2-3; length: 13; V: TRBV20-1; size: few; DNA: TGCAGCGTAAGGCTAGCGAGCACAGATACGCAGTATTTT; CDR3: CSVRLASTDTQYF
D: TRBD1; J: TRBJ2-7; length: 15; V: TRBV7-2; size: many; DNA: TGTGCCAGCAGCGACCGGGACAGGGGGCCCTACGAGCAGTACTTC; CDR3: CASSDRDRGPYEQYF